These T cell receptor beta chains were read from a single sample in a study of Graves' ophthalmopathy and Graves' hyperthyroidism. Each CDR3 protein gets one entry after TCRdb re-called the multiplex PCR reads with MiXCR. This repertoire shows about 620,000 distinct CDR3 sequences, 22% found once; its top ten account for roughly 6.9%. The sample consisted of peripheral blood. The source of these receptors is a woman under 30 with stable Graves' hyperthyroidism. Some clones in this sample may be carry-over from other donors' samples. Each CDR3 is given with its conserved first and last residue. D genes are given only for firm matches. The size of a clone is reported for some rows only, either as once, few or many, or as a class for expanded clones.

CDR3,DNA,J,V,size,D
CASSYSNPGDQYF,TGTGCCAGCAGTTACTCGAATCCCGGCGACCAGTACTTC,TRBJ2-5,TRBV6-5,-,-
CASSLDRFTGELFF,TGTGCCAGCAGCCTCGACAGATTCACCGGGGAGCTGTTTTTT,TRBJ2-2,TRBV7-8,many,-
CASSPVRQGSMNTEAFF,TGTGCCAGCTCACCAGTGAGGCAGGGGTCCATGAACACTGAAGCTTTCTTT,TRBJ1-1,TRBV18,-,-
CASSEEGHYGRGNIKYF,TGTGCCAGCAGTGAGGAAGGACACTACGGCCGTGGAAACATTAAGTACTTC,TRBJ2-4,TRBV6-1,many,-
CASSNSGKRTGELFF,TGTGCCAGCAGTAACTCAGGGAAAAGAACCGGGGAGCTGTTTTTT,TRBJ2-2,TRBV12-3/TRBV12-4,many,-
CASSLFSDTGELFF,TGCGCCAGCAGCTTGTTTTCCGACACCGGGGAGCTGTTTTTT,TRBJ2-2,TRBV5-1,many,-
CSATLSSGSTDEQFF,TGCAGTGCTACGTTATCTAGCGGGAGTACGGATGAGCAGTTCTTC,TRBJ2-1,TRBV20-1,few,TRBD2
CASSLSLGASGRSSYEQYF,TGTGCCAGCAGCTTAAGCCTAGGGGCTAGCGGGAGGAGCTCCTACGAGCAGTACTTC,TRBJ2-7,TRBV7-3,few,TRBD2
CASSLFGQGGGMNTEAFF,TGTGCCAGCAGTTTATTCGGGCAGGGAGGGGGCATGAACACTGAAGCTTTCTTT,TRBJ1-1,TRBV6-6,many,TRBD1
CSASMTDQPQHF,TGCAGTGCTTCTATGACAGATCAGCCCCAGCATTTT,TRBJ1-5,TRBV20-1,many,-